This TCR beta chain was retrieved from a study of technical replicates of blood from a handful of donors. Per germline, CDR1 SGHTA and CDR2 FQGNSA. The V gene end was trimmed by 3 bases and the J gene end by 3 bases; junction bases not matched to a gene: 1. The CDR3 runs 14 residues. Sequenced by immunoSEQ multiplex PCR; TCRdb stores in-frame clones only, minus some. The sample holds tens of thousands of clones, 85% to 95% seen once. The chain links TRBV7-2 to TRBJ2-1, with 8 bases that match TRBD1. The source is a human donor in good health. Some clones in this sample may be carry-over from other donors' samples. The sequenced material came from PBMCs. CDR3 region: CASSLGQVYNEQFF. CDR3 DNA sequence: TGTGCCAGCAGCTTGGGACAGGTCTACAATGAGCAGTTCTTC.